One and the same sample provided the 30 T cell receptor beta chains below, sequenced in a study of blood T cell repertoires in COVID-19. The table came from immunoSEQ multiplex PCR; TCRdb's copy has only in-frame clones and leaves some out. The data hold about 240,000 clones, with approximately 84% observed a single time. Source material: PBMCs or T cells enriched from blood (not recorded which). These receptors were collected from a woman aged 40 to 55 with acute COVID-19.

The chain combines TRBV18 with TRBJ2-2; tentatively, D is TRBD1 (5 bases). Germline lookup yields CDR1 KGHSH and CDR2 LQKENI. The CDR3 consists of 15 residues. Trimming took 3 bases from V and 4 from J, leaving 12 bases between them. CDR3 protein: CASSPTPTGTGELFF. The CDR3 region has the DNA TGTGCCAGCTCACCCACCCCCACAGGCACCGGGGAGCTGTTTTTT.

V gene TRBV2 combines with J gene TRBJ2-7, with 12 bases aligning to TRBD2. V shed 7 bases and J 5 bases; nucleotides not matched to a gene: 9. The CDR3 runs 15 residues. CDR1 and CDR2 from the germline V gene are SNHLY and FYNNEI. The CDR3 DNA reads TGTGCCAGCATTTCGACTAGCGGGAGCCTCCACGAGCAGTACTTC. Translated: CASISTSGSLHEQYF.

V and J are TRBV7-8 and TRBJ1-5, with 8 bases matching TRBD1. The CDR3 length is 16 residues. Germline loops: CDR1 SGHVS, CDR2 FQNEAQ. J lost 3 bases, V lost 5 bases, and 9 bases had no gene match. CDR3 amino acids: CASSDLTGAANQPQHF. The CDR3 nucleotides are TGTGCCAGCAGCGACCTGACAGGGGCGGCCAATCAGCCCCAGCATTTT.

The chain is built from TRBV25-1 and TRBJ2-7; the match to TRBD1 covers 7 bases. This CDR3 spans 14 amino acids. Germline CDR1 reads MGHDK; CDR2 reads SYGVNS. Trimming cost V 2 bases and J 2 bases; bases outside gene matches: 3. In DNA form, the CDR3 reads TGTGCCAGCAGTGAAACAGGGACAGCCTACGAGCAGTACTTC. As protein: CASSETGTAYEQYF.

This clone is a singleton in its sample. The chain uses TRBV25-1 and TRBJ2-7; D is possibly TRBD1 (6 bases). The germline V gene has CDR1 MGHDK and CDR2 SYGVNS. This CDR3 is built from 14 residues. Trimming removed 2 bases at V and 2 bases at J, with 10 bases between. The CDR3 bases are TGTGCCAGCAGTGAAAGCGGACAGACCTACGAGCAGTACTTC. Translating gives CASSESGQTYEQYF.

The V call is TRBV20-1, the J call TRBJ1-1; tentatively, D is TRBD1 (5 bases). The germline V gene encodes CDR1 DFQATT and CDR2 SNEGSKA (reference sequence). Trimming shortened V by 3 bases and J by 1 base, and 6 bases separated the two germline ends. The CDR3 extends over 12 amino acids. CDR3 nucleotide sequence: TGCAGTGCTAGTGACAGGAACACTGAAGCTTTCTTT. Its translation: CSASDRNTEAFF.

The chain is built from TRBV7-9 and TRBJ1-4; D call uncertain. Germline V CDR1 and CDR2: SEHNR, FQNEAQ (reference sequence). Trimming removed 1 base at V and 8 bases at J, with 8 bases between. The CDR3 extends over 13 amino acids. The CDR3 region has the DNA TGTGCCAGCAGCTTAGGACACAGAGAAAAACTGTTTTTT. Translating it yields CASSLGHREKLFF.

This rearrangement joins TRBV2 to TRBJ2-2; D gene unclear. Germline-derived CDR1 and CDR2 are SNHLY and FYNNEI. The germline V and J ends were trimmed by 7 bases and 5 bases, with 17 bases remaining between them. CDR3 length: 15 residues. CDR3 in DNA: TGTGCCAGCATGGCTTCTACCACAGATACCGGGGAGCTGTTTTTT. It is translated as CASMASTTDTGELFF. The full variable domain, rest sourced from reference TRBV2 and TRBJ2-2, is EPEVTQTPSHQVTQMGQEVILRCVPISNHLYFYWYRQILGQKVEFLVSFYNNEISEKSEIFDDQFSVERPDGSNFTLKIRSTKLEDSAMYFCASMASTTDTGELFFGEGSRLTVL.

This clone showed up just a few times. The rearrangement joins TRBV6-2 or TRBV6-3 to TRBJ2-1; possible D gene TRBD1, 6 bases. This CDR3 has 13 residues. Germline-derived CDR1 and CDR2 are MNHEY and SVGEGT. Trimming removed 5 bases from V and 9 bases from J, with 14 bases in between. The CDR3, as DNA: TGTGCCAGCAGTCGACAGGAGAGGGTTGAGCAGTTCTTC. It encodes CASSRQERVEQFF.

The chain combines TRBV5-1 with TRBJ2-5, with 10 bases that match TRBD2. The CDR3 sequence is 17 residues long. Germline V gene data show CDR1 as SGHRS and CDR2 as YFSETQ. V was pared by 1 base and J by 0 bases, with 6 bases of the junction left unmatched. The CDR3 loop reads CASSLSSGRPHQETQYF. The DNA for the CDR3 is TGCGCCAGCAGCTTGAGTAGCGGGAGGCCCCACCAAGAGACCCAGTACTTC.

This clone was detected once. The chain joins TRBV5-4 to TRBJ2-3, with D maybe TRBD2 (6 bases). The germline V gene has CDR1 SGHNT and CDR2 YYREEE (reference sequence). CDR3 length: 15 amino acids. V lost 5 bases, J lost 5 bases, and 18 bases lay in between. In DNA form, the CDR3 reads TGTGCCAGCAGGATTAGCGGAGGCCTGGGAGATACGCAGTATTTT. Amino acid sequence: CASRISGGLGDTQYF.

This sequence joins TRBV5-1 and TRBJ2-1; 9 positions agree with TRBD2. Germline values: CDR1 SGHRS, CDR2 YFSETQ. This CDR3 comprises 16 residues. J lost 0 bases, V lost 2 bases, and 3 bases had no gene match. This CDR3 is CASSFSGSASYNEQFF. The CDR3 region has the DNA TGCGCCAGCAGCTTTAGCGGGAGTGCCTCCTACAATGAGCAGTTCTTC. The whole variable domain, filled in from reference TRBV5-1 and TRBJ2-1, reads KAGVTQTPRYLIKTRGQQVTLSCSPISGHRSVSWYQQTPGQGLQFLFEYFSETQRNKGNFPGRFSGRQFSNSRSEMNVSTLELGDSALYLCASSFSGSASYNEQFFGPGTRLTVL.

V is TRBV5-1 and J is TRBJ2-1; the match to TRBD1 covers 9 bases. The germline gives CDR1 SGHRS, CDR2 YFSETQ. The junction had 12 bases not matched to a gene; V was cut back by 6 bases and J by 5 bases. The CDR3 covers 16 residues. The CDR3 nucleotides read TGCGCCAGCAAGTTAGCCGGGACAGGGATTCACAATGAGCAGTTCTTC. Its translation is CASKLAGTGIHNEQFF.

V gene TRBV24-1 combines with J gene TRBJ1-5; maybe TRBD1 (6 bases). CDR1 KGHDR and CDR2 SFDVKD come from the germline V gene. The CDR3 runs to 16 residues. Trimming removed 5 bases from V and 2 bases from J, with 15 bases in between. The CDR3 DNA reads TGTGCCACCAGTGGGGGGCCAATTCAGGGCAATCAGCCCCAGCATTTT. The encoded protein is CATSGGPIQGNQPQHF.

The chain recombines TRBV30 with TRBJ1-2; TRBD1 matches at 7 bases. Germline-derived CDR1 and CDR2 are GTSNPN and SVGIG (reference sequence). This CDR3 spans 13 amino acids. With 2 bases clipped from V and 3 bases from J, the junction kept 3 bases outside the gene matches. The chain's CDR3 is CAWSSTGYYGYTF. The CDR3 coding sequence is TGTGCCTGGAGTTCGACAGGGTACTATGGCTACACCTTC. The full variable domain, completed using reference TRBV30 and TRBJ1-2, is SQTIHQWPATLVQPVGSPLSLECTVEGTSNPNLYWYRQAAGRGLQLLFYSVGIGQISSEVPQNLSASRPQDRQFILSSKKLLLSDSGFYLCAWSSTGYYGYTFGSGTRLTVV.

J is TRBJ1-2 and V is TRBV9, with TRBD1 as a possible D gene (6 bases). Germline lookup yields CDR1 SGDLS and CDR2 YYNGEE. The CDR3 consists of 14 residues. The V and J ends lost 4 bases and 8 bases respectively, with 18 bases between them. The CDR3 spells CASSIDGQLLGYTF. CDR3 nucleotide sequence: TGTGCCAGCAGCATAGATGGACAGCTCTTAGGCTACACCTTC.

This chain uses TRBV11-3 with TRBJ1-1; no definite D call. Trimming cost V 6 bases and J 1 base, with 12 bases left between them. Germline CDR1 and CDR2: SGHNT and YENEEA. This CDR3 has 14 amino acids. As DNA, the CDR3 is TGTGCCAGCAGATACGGAGGACGGAACACTGAAGCTTTCTTT. This encodes CASRYGGRNTEAFF.

The chain employs TRBV7-9 and TRBJ1-3; D remains unclear. Looked up from germline, CDR1 is SEHNR and CDR2 is FQNEAQ (reference sequence). V lost 3 bases, J lost 0 bases, and 15 bases lay in between. The CDR3 is 17 amino acids. The CDR3 loop reads CASSFGRPNSSGNTIYF. Here the CDR3 DNA reads TGTGCCAGCAGCTTTGGGAGGCCGAATAGCTCTGGAAACACCATATATTTT.

The CDR3 sequence: CASSRTATSASNYGYTF. CDR3 nucleotide sequence: TGTGCCAGTAGCAGGACAGCCACATCTGCCTCTAACTATGGCTACACCTTC. The chain combines TRBV19 with TRBJ1-2; a possible D gene is TRBD1 (6 bases). V lost 6 bases to trimming and J lost 0 bases, with 20 bases between them. CDR1 is LNHDA, CDR2 SQIVND, per germline (reference sequence). CDR3 size: 17 residues.

A note on this clone: Other DNA sequences of this sample code for an identical CDR3. The V gene is TRBV7-2, the J gene TRBJ2-1, with TRBD2 matching over 8 bases. V trimming: 2 bases; J trimming: 4 bases; junction bases outside the gene matches: 4. Germline CDR1 reads SGHTA; CDR2 reads FQGNSA. The CDR3 length is 15 residues. The DNA for the CDR3 is TGTGCCAGCAGCTTATCCAGCGGGGGATACAATGAGCAGTTCTTC. This encodes CASSLSSGGYNEQFF.

This clone was seen a single time. This chain links TRBV9 with TRBJ1-4; 8 nucleotides align to TRBD1. The length of the CDR3 is 15 residues. V shed 1 base and J 3 bases; nucleotides not matched to a gene: 2. CDR1 and CDR2 from the germline V gene are SGDLS and YYNGEE. The CDR3 region is CASSVQGASNEKLFF. The CDR3 DNA reads TGTGCCAGCAGCGTACAGGGGGCGTCTAATGAAAAACTGTTTTTT.

The genes are TRBV4-2 and TRBJ2-2; 7 bases are a match to TRBD2. V was pared by 5 bases and J by 0 bases, with 3 bases of the junction left unmatched. Germline CDR1 reads LGHNA; CDR2 reads YNFKEQ. This CDR3 spans 15 amino acids. Written as DNA, the CDR3 is TGTGCCAGCAGCAAGGGGACTACGAACACCGGGGAGCTGTTTTTT. It encodes CASSKGTTNTGELFF.

This clone was seen a single time. V gene TRBV24-1 combines with J gene TRBJ2-1; maybe TRBD1 (5 bases). Germline lookup yields CDR1 KGHDR and CDR2 SFDVKD. CDR3 size: 15 residues. The ends were cut back, 0 bases at V and 5 bases at J, with 10 bases in the middle. As DNA, the CDR3 is TGTGCCACCAGTGATTTGCTACAGGACAACAATGAGCAGTTCTTC. Translated, it gives CATSDLLQDNNEQFF.

The rearrangement links TRBV9 to TRBJ2-2; D remains ambiguous. Between the trimmed V and J ends, which lost 0 bases and 4 bases, there was a span of 13 bases. The CDR3 length is 16 residues. Germline-derived CDR1 and CDR2 are SGDLS and YYNGEE. CDR3 residues: CASSVALALSTGELFF. The CDR3 bases are TGTGCCAGCAGCGTAGCTTTAGCACTCAGCACCGGGGAGCTGTTTTTT.

This clone was recorded a few times. The rearrangement joins TRBV27 to TRBJ2-1; TRBD2 aligns across 7 bases. The CDR3 has 14 amino acids. CDR1 and CDR2 from the germline V gene are MNHEY and SMNVEV (reference sequence). The V gene end was trimmed by 8 bases and the J gene end by 4 bases; junction bases not matched to a gene: 8. The chain's CDR3 is CASSLRGEYNEQFF. The DNA of the CDR3 is TGTGCCAGCTCCCTTCGGGGGGAGTACAATGAGCAGTTCTTC.

CDR3 nucleotides: TGTGCCAGCAGCTTAAAATATACTGAAGCTTTCTTT. Its protein product is CASSLKYTEAFF. The chain employs TRBV13 and TRBJ1-1; D remains unclear. This CDR3 has 12 amino acids. The germline V gene encodes CDR1 PRHDT and CDR2 FYEKMQ (reference sequence). V was shortened by 2 bases and J by 5 bases, with 6 bases between the two germline ends. Filled out from reference TRBV13 and TRBJ1-1, the complete variable domain reads AAGVIQSPRHLIKEKRETATLKCYPIPRHDTVYWYQQGPGQDPQFLISFYEKMQSDKGSIPDRFSAQQFSDYHSELNMSSLELGDSALYFCASSLKYTEAFFGQGTRLTVV.

The count of this clone is one. The rearrangement uses TRBV12-3 or TRBV12-4 and TRBJ2-7, with D possibly matching TRBD1 (6 bases). With 9 bases removed from V and 3 bases from J, the gap between germline ends came to 12 bases. This CDR3 comprises 12 residues. In nucleotides, the CDR3 is TGTGCCAGTCAGGACAGTAGCTACGAGCAGTACTTC. Protein product: CASQDSSYEQYF.

The chain joins TRBV5-1 to TRBJ2-1; 11 nucleotides line up with TRBD2. The trim removed 4 bases at V and 4 bases at J, leaving 4 bases unmatched. The CDR3 covers 15 residues. Germline CDR1 SGHRS, CDR2 YFSETQ. The CDR3, as DNA: TGCGCCAGCAGCACACTAGCGGGGGATTACAATGAGCAGTTCTTC. As protein: CASSTLAGDYNEQFF.

CDR3 amino acids: CASGLAGGFTGELFF. The CDR3 bases are TGTGCCAGCGGACTAGCGGGAGGGTTCACCGGGGAGCTGTTTTTT. J is TRBJ2-2 and V is TRBV11-1; 15 bases match TRBD2. This CDR3 comprises 15 residues. The junction had 2 bases not matched to a gene; V was cut back by 8 bases and J by 4 bases. The germline V gene encodes CDR1 SGHAT and CDR2 FQDESV (reference sequence). Using reference TRBV11-1 and TRBJ2-2 for the parts outside the CDR3, the full variable domain is EAEVAQSPRYKITEKSQAVAFWCDPISGHATLYWYRQILGQGPELLVQFQDESVVDDSQLPKDRFSAERLKGVDSTLKIQPAELGDSAMYLCASGLAGGFTGELFFGEGSRLTVL.

The chain combines TRBV29-1 with TRBJ2-5; 8 bases map to TRBD1. Trimming at V came to 2 bases and at J to 3 bases, leaving 5 bases not matched to a gene. Germline assignment: CDR1 SQVTM and CDR2 ANQGSEA. This CDR3 has 14 residues. The CDR3 DNA reads TGCAGCGTTGAATCAACAGGGGGAGAAGAGACCCAGTACTTC. Protein: CSVESTGGEETQYF.